Following are 23 T cell receptor beta chains from one sample sequenced in a study of blood T cell repertoires in COVID-19. This table comes from immunoSEQ multiplex PCR, and its TCRdb copy is limited to in-frame clones, with some not included. Among some 150,000 clones listed, around 83% were seen once. Input material: peripheral blood. Receptors originate from a human donor in a cohort sampled during active COVID-19.

The V and J genes are TRBV2 and TRBJ1-4; D possibly corresponds to TRBD1 (6 bases). The CDR3 has 12 amino acids. Germline V lookup: CDR1 SNHLY, CDR2 FYNNEI. Deletions cut 6 bases from V and 7 bases from J, with 9 bases between. CDR3 protein: CASRPDSEKLFF. In nucleotides, the CDR3 is TGTGCCAGCAGGCCGGACAGTGAAAAACTGTTTTTT. Full variable domain (missing parts from reference TRBV2 and TRBJ1-4): EPEVTQTPSHQVTQMGQEVILRCVPISNHLYFYWYRQILGQKVEFLVSFYNNEISEKSEIFDDQFSVERPDGSNFTLKIRSTKLEDSAMYFCASRPDSEKLFFGSGTQLSVL.

This rearrangement joins TRBV28 to TRBJ2-5; D gene ambiguous. Germline V gene data show CDR1 as MDHEN and CDR2 as SYDVKM. The CDR3 is 14 residues long. Trimming left V 5 bases short and J 2 bases short, with 12 bases between. The CDR3 here is CASSLQNVQETQYF. The CDR3 DNA sequence: TGTGCCAGCAGTCTTCAGAATGTACAAGAGACCCAGTACTTC.

V is TRBV7-2 and J is TRBJ2-1; no firm D call. Trimming removed 2 bases at V and 7 bases at J, with 9 bases between. This CDR3 contains 13 residues. Germline V lookup: CDR1 SGHTA, CDR2 FQGNSA. The CDR3 DNA follows: TGTGCCAGCAGCTTAAGTCACGGGAATGAGCAGTTCTTC. Protein product: CASSLSHGNEQFF.

V gene TRBV7-2 combines with J gene TRBJ2-7; D possibly corresponds to TRBD1 (6 bases). V dropped 1 base and J dropped 2 bases, with 9 bases sitting between them. CDR3 size: 14 residues. The germline CDR1 and CDR2 sequences are SGHTA and FQGNSA. The CDR3 is CASSLVQGPYEQYF. CDR3 coding DNA: TGTGCCAGCAGCTTAGTACAGGGCCCCTACGAGCAGTACTTC. Drawing the rest from reference TRBV7-2 and TRBJ2-7, the complete variable domain is GAGVSQSPSNKVTEKGKDVELRCDPISGHTALYWYRQSLGQGLEFLIYFQGNSAPDKSGLPSDRFSAERTGGSVSTLTIQRTQQEDSAVYLCASSLVQGPYEQYFGPGTRLTVT.

The CDR3 sequence is CASSQLQENSPLHF. Here the CDR3 DNA reads TGTGCCAGCAGCCAACTTCAGGAAAATTCACCCCTCCACTTT. The chain couples TRBV4-2 to TRBJ1-6; the D is unclear. The CDR3 runs to 14 residues. Germline CDR1 LGHNA, CDR2 YNFKEQ. The germline V and J ends were trimmed by 2 bases and 7 bases, with 9 bases remaining between them.

The gene calls are TRBV7-9 and TRBJ2-1, with 7 bases aligning to TRBD2. The CDR3 has 17 residues. Germline CDR1 reads SEHNR; CDR2 reads FQNEAQ (reference sequence). Trimming cost V 4 bases and J 3 bases; bases outside gene matches: 12. In nucleotides, the CDR3 is TGTGCCAGCAGCTCCCACACTAGCGATCTGCACTACAATGAGCAGTTCTTC. Its translation: CASSSHTSDLHYNEQFF. The whole variable domain, remainder taken from reference TRBV7-9 and TRBJ2-1, is DTGVSQNPRHKITKRGQNVTFRCDPISEHNRLYWYRQTLGQGPEFLTYFQNEAQLEKSRLLSDRFSAERPKGSFSTLEIQRTEQGDSAMYLCASSSHTSDLHYNEQFFGPGTRLTVL.

This chain uses TRBV18 with TRBJ2-7, with TRBD2 matching 9 bases. Trimming at V came to 3 bases and at J to 2 bases, leaving 11 bases not matched to a gene. The CDR3 spans 17 residues. Germline lookup yields CDR1 KGHSH and CDR2 LQKENI. CDR3 amino acids: CASSPGTSSRMPYEQYF. The CDR3, as DNA: TGTGCCAGCTCACCCGGGACTAGCTCCCGAATGCCCTACGAGCAGTACTTC. The full variable domain, rest sourced from reference TRBV18 and TRBJ2-7, is NAGVMQNPRHLVRRRGQEARLRCSPMKGHSHVYWYRQLPEEGLKFMVYLQKENIIDESGMPKERFSAEFPKEGPSILRIQQVVRGDSAAYFCASSPGTSSRMPYEQYFGPGTRLTVT.

This clone was seen a few times. The chain uses TRBV7-8 and TRBJ1-5; D remains unclear. Germline CDR1 SGHVS, CDR2 FQNEAQ. The CDR3 totals 14 residues. The V and J ends lost 3 bases and 7 bases respectively, with 13 bases between them. CDR3 sequence (DNA): TGTGCCAGCAGCTTTATTGAGGTACGGCAGCCCCAGCATTTT. Translating it yields CASSFIEVRQPQHF.

Here the CDR3 DNA reads TGTGCCAGCAGTGAGGGACAGGGGAACACAGATACGCAGTATTTT. Translating gives CASSEGQGNTDTQYF. This rearrangement joins TRBV25-1 to TRBJ2-3, with 10 bases matching TRBD1. Germline CDR1 is MGHDK and CDR2 is SYGVNS. This CDR3 is 15 amino acids long. V shed 3 bases, J shed 2 bases, and the junction held 2 bases outside the gene matches.

This clone has only one observation. The chain carries TRBV4-1 and TRBJ1-5, with 7 nucleotides matching TRBD1. CDR3 length: 15 amino acids. Trimming removed 0 bases from V and 5 bases from J; junction bases left unmatched: 4. Germline loops: CDR1 MGHRA, CDR2 YSYEKL. The CDR3: CASSQDFTGDQPQHF. The CDR3 coding sequence is TGCGCCAGCAGCCAAGATTTTACAGGGGATCAGCCCCAGCATTTT.

The chain links TRBV18 to TRBJ1-1; the D is unclear. This CDR3 region has 14 residues. Germline V CDR1 and CDR2: KGHSH, LQKENI. V was pared by 2 bases and J by 5 bases, with 12 bases between. CDR3: CASSPGPRGTEAFF. As DNA, the CDR3 is TGTGCCAGCTCACCAGGGCCAAGAGGGACTGAAGCTTTCTTT.

The chain couples TRBV12-3 or TRBV12-4 to TRBJ1-6; D call uncertain. V lost 5 bases and J 8 bases, leaving 7 bases between the germline ends. The CDR3 contains 12 residues. CDR3: CASSEPHSPLHF. Here the CDR3 DNA reads TGTGCCAGCAGTGAGCCCCATTCACCCCTCCACTTT.

This clone was counted a single time. This chain links TRBV5-1 with TRBJ1-5; D unclear. The CDR3 runs 16 residues. V was trimmed by 4 bases and J by 7 bases, leaving 21 bases between them. CDR1 and CDR2 (germline): SGHRS, YFSETQ. CDR3 bases: TGCGCCAGCAGCCTCCTGGGAGGGAATTTCGAGCAGCCCCAGCATTTT. This codes for CASSLLGGNFEQPQHF.

The chain employs TRBV5-8 and TRBJ2-1, with D unclear. The CDR3 contains 15 residues. Trimming cost V 0 bases and J 0 bases, with 7 bases left between them. CDR1 and CDR2 from the germline V gene are SGHTS and YDEGEE. The CDR3 loop is CASSLGLSSYNEQFF. Here the CDR3 DNA reads TGTGCCAGCAGCTTGGGCCTAAGCTCCTACAATGAGCAGTTCTTC.

A few counts support this clone. V and J are TRBV5-1 and TRBJ2-3, with a tentative D call TRBD2 (6 bases). V lost 4 bases and J 7 bases, leaving 19 bases between the germline ends. Germline lookup yields CDR1 SGHRS and CDR2 YFSETQ. The CDR3 is made up of 15 amino acids. The CDR3: CASSPAGIVPYTQYF. CDR3 sequence (DNA): TGCGCCAGCAGCCCTGCGGGGATCGTCCCATATACGCAGTATTTT. The full variable domain, its missing parts supplied by reference TRBV5-1 and TRBJ2-3, is KAGVTQTPRYLIKTRGQQVTLSCSPISGHRSVSWYQQTPGQGLQFLFEYFSETQRNKGNFPGRFSGRQFSNSRSEMNVSTLELGDSALYLCASSPAGIVPYTQYFGPGTRLTVL.

For the CDR3, the DNA is TGTGCCAGCAGGCGACAGGGGAGGGACACTGAAGCTTTCTTT. It is translated as CASRRQGRDTEAFF. J is TRBJ1-1 and V is TRBV7-3; 8 bases line up with TRBD1. The V segment lost 6 bases and the J segment 3 bases; nucleotides outside the gene matches: 6. Germline loops: CDR1 SGHTA, CDR2 FQGTGA. CDR3 length: 14 amino acids.

The V gene is TRBV18, the J gene TRBJ1-2; D gene unclear. Germline assignment: CDR1 KGHSH and CDR2 LQKENI. V lost 0 bases, J lost 4 bases, and 9 bases lay in between. CDR3 size: 14 residues. CDR3 residues: CASSPPTQTYGYTF. The CDR3, as DNA: TGTGCCAGCTCACCACCGACACAGACCTATGGCTACACCTTC.

The chain uses TRBV6-5 and TRBJ2-1, with 7 bases aligning to TRBD1. Germline V gives CDR1 MNHEY, CDR2 SVGAGI. CDR3 length: 15 amino acids. The J segment lost 1 base and the V segment lost 2 bases, leaving 2 bases of the junction unmatched. The CDR3 reads CASSYMGQSYNEQFF. The CDR3 DNA is TGTGCCAGCAGTTACATGGGACAGTCCTACAATGAGCAGTTCTTC.

The chain is built from TRBV5-1 and TRBJ2-7; TRBD2 aligns across 9 bases. V lost 2 bases, J lost 4 bases, and 4 bases stayed unmatched. The length of the CDR3 is 14 residues. Germline-derived CDR1 and CDR2 are SGHRS and YFSETQ. CDR3 region: CASSFETSGYEQYF. As DNA, the CDR3 is TGCGCCAGCAGCTTCGAGACTAGCGGTTACGAGCAGTACTTC.

The V call is TRBV27, the J call TRBJ2-2; no clear D gene. Germline V gene lookup returns CDR1 MNHEY and CDR2 SMNVEV (reference sequence). This CDR3 is 13 amino acids long. Trimming took 6 bases from V and 6 from J, leaving 11 bases between them. The CDR3 coding sequence is TGTGCCAGCAGCCTCCTAGGAGCCGGGGAGCTGTTTTTT. It is translated as CASSLLGAGELFF.

This clone was detected only a few times. The chain combines TRBV18 with TRBJ1-2; 7 bases align to TRBD1. Germline-derived CDR1 and CDR2 are KGHSH and LQKENI. The V gene end was trimmed by 0 bases and the J gene end by 6 bases; junction bases not matched to a gene: 1. The CDR3 contains 13 residues. For the CDR3, the DNA is TGTGCCAGCTCACCACCGACAGGGAATGGCTACACCTTC. This sequence encodes CASSPPTGNGYTF.

The chain links TRBV7-2 to TRBJ2-1; 8 bases are shared with TRBD2. Germline V CDR1 and CDR2: SGHTA, FQGNSA. This CDR3 has 15 residues. With V trimmed by 7 bases and J by 3 bases, 8 bases remained unmatched. The CDR3 is CASIPSGGLYNEQFF. Here the CDR3 DNA reads TGTGCCAGCATCCCAAGCGGGGGACTCTACAATGAGCAGTTCTTC.

This chain joins TRBV2 and TRBJ1-5, with 7 bases that match TRBD1. V dropped 4 bases and J dropped 6; count of bases not matched to a gene: 6. Germline V gives CDR1 SNHLY, CDR2 FYNNEI. The CDR3 length is 14 residues. The CDR3 coding sequence is TGTGCCAGCAGTGGGGACAGTATACGTCAGCCCCAGCATTTT. Translating it yields CASSGDSIRQPQHF.